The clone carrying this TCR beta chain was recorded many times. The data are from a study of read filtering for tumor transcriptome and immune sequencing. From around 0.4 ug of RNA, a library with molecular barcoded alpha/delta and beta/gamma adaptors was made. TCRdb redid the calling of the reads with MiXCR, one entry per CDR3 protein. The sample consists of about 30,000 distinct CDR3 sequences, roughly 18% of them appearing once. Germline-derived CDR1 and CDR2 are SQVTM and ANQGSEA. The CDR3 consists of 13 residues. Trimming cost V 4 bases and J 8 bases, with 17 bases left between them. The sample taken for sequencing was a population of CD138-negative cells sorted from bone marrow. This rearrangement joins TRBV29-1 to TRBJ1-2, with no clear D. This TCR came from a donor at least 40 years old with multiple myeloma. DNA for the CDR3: TGCAGCGTTGTTCTGGACGGTAAAGTCGGCTACACCTTC. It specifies CSVVLDGKVGYTF.